This TCR beta chain originates from a study of Ad26.COV2.S vaccination and SARS-CoV-2 variants. Overall study: Ad26.COV2.S given intramuscularly, once or twice 56 days apart. Study-level points and caveats: Vaccine recipients showed a spike-specific TCR breadth that was higher than in placebo recipients. Similar non-spike TCR breadth was seen in vaccine and placebo recipients.

The table came from immunoSEQ multiplex PCR; TCRdb's copy has only in-frame clones and leaves some out. The sample has more than 300,000 clones, around 84% seen once. The treatment was: about 20 received Ad26.COV2.S at low or high dose, single or two shots; a few received placebo; per-sample allocation not given. At day 63 after the first vaccine or placebo injection, samples were drawn. Notes on this clone: Its cognate antigen is unknown.

Trimming removed 5 bases at V and 2 bases at J, with 10 bases between. Germline V gene data show CDR1 as MGHDK and CDR2 as SYGVNS. This CDR3 has 13 amino acids. This TCR was sampled from a person between 18 and 59 years old who received the Ad26.COV2.S COVID-19 vaccine or a placebo. V usage is TRBV25-1 and J usage is TRBJ2-7, with D perhaps TRBD1 or TRBD2 (5 bases each). The sequences come from peripheral blood, collected in a trial of Ad26.COV2.S vaccine versus placebo. CDR3 region: CASSRGTTYEQYF. CDR3 sequence (DNA): TGTGCCAGCAGTAGAGGGACCACCTACGAGCAGTACTTC.